Included here is one T cell receptor beta chain sequence, with context. TCRdb processed the 5' RACE reads again and assigns one entry to each CDR3 protein, with no DNA. The data show 400,000 to 450,000 distinct CDR3 sequences, and the top ten clones hold less than 7.5%. This sample was included in a study of T cells expressing NK-cell markers. Turning to the study itself: Sequencing of TCR beta repertoires drew on sorted CD3+CD56+NKG2C+, CD3+CD56+NKG2C- and CD3+CD56-NKG2C+ T cells. Out of eight donors sequenced, seven tested HCMV-seropositive and the remaining one seronegative.

The origin of this receptor is a woman aged 18-70 years in good health. The source material was blood T cells: a sorted CD56 or NKG2C T cell subset, CD4+ or CD8+ T cells, or bulk PBMC T cells (not recorded which).

CDR3: CASSLTSGGYEQYF. V and J are TRBV12-3 or TRBV12-4 and TRBJ2-7; TCRdb outputs TRBD2, but without DNA this stays unchecked. This CDR3 has 14 residues.